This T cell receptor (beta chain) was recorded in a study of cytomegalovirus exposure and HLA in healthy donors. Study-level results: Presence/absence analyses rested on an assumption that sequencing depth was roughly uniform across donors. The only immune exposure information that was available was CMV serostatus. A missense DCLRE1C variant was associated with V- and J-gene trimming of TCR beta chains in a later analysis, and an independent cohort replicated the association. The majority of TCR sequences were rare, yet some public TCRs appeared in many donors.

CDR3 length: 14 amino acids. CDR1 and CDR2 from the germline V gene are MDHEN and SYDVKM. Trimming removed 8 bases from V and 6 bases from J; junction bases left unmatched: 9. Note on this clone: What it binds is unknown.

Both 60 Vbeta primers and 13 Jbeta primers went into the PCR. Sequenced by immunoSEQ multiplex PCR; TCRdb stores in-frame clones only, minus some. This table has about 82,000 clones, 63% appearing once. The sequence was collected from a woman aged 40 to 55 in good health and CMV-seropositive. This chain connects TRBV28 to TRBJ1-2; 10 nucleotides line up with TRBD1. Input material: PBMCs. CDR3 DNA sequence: TGTGCCAGCCGGGACAGGGGAAGTGAGGATGGCTACACCTTC. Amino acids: CASRDRGSEDGYTF.